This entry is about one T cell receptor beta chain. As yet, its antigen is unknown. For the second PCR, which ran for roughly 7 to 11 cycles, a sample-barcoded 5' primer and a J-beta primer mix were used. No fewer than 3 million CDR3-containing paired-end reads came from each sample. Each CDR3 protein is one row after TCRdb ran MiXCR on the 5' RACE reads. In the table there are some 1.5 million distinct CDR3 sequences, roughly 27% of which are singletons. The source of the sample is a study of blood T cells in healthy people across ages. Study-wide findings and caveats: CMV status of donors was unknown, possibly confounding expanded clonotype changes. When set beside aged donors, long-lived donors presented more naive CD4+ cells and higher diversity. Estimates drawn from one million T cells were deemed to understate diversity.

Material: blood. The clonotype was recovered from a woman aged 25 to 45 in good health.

The CDR3 sequence is CASRGTGGPGELFF. As DNA, the CDR3 is TGTGCCAGCAGGGGGACAGGGGGCCCGGGGGAGCTGTTTTTT. This chain links TRBV12-3 or TRBV12-4 with TRBJ2-2, with TRBD1 matching 12 bases. V gave up 6 bases and J gave up 8 bases; unmatched junction bases: 4. This CDR3 region has 14 residues.